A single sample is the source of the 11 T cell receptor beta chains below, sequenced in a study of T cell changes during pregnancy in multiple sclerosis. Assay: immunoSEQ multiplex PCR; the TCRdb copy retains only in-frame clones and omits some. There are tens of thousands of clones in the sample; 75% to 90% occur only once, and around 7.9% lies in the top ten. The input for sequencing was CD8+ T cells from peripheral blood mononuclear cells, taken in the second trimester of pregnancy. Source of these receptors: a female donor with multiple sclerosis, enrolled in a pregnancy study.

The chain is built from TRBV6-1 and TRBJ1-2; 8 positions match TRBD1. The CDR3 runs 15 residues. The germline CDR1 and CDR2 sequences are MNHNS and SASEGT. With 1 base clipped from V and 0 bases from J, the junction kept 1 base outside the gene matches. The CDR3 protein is CASSEVRGPNYGYTF. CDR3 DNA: TGTGCCAGCAGTGAAGTCAGGGGGCCTAACTATGGCTACACCTTC.

The CDR3 bases are TGTGCCAGCAGTCCCCTTGGTGAGCCAACCTACGAGCAGTACTTC. It codes for CASSPLGEPTYEQYF. The chain joins TRBV6-6 to TRBJ2-7; no definite D call. Germline assignment: CDR1 MNHNY and CDR2 SVGAGI (reference sequence). The CDR3 is 15 amino acids. V lost 5 bases and J lost 2, with 16 bases in between.

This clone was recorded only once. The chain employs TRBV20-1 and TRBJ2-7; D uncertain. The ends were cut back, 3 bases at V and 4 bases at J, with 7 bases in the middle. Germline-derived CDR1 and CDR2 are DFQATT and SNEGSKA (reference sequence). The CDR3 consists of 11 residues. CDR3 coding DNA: TGCAGTGCTAGCGGTAGATACGAGCAGTACTTC. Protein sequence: CSASGRYEQYF.

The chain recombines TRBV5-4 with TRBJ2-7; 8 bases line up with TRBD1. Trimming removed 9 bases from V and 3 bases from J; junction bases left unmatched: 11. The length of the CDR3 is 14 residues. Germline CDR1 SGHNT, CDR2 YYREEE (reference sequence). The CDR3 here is CATSPGTGDYEQYF. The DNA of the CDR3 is TGTGCCACCTCCCCCGGGACAGGCGACTACGAGCAGTACTTC.

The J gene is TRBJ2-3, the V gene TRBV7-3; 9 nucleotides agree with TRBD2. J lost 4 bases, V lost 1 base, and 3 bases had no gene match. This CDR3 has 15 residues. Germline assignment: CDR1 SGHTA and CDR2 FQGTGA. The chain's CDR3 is CASSLSGGAADTQYF. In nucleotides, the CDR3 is TGTGCCAGCAGCTTAAGCGGGGGGGCCGCAGATACGCAGTATTTT.

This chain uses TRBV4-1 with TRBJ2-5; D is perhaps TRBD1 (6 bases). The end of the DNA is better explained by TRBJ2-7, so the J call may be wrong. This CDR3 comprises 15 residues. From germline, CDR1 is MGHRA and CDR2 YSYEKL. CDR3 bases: TGCGCCAGCAGCCAAGAGGGTGGGACACCCAACGAGCAGTACTTC. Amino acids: CASSQEGGTPNEQYF.

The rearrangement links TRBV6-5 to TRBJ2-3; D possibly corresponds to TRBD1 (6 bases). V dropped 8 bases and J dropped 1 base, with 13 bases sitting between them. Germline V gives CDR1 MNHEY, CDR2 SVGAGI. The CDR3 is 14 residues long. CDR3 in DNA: TGTGCCAGCCGAAACAGGGACGGCACAGATACGCAGTATTTT. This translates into CASRNRDGTDTQYF.

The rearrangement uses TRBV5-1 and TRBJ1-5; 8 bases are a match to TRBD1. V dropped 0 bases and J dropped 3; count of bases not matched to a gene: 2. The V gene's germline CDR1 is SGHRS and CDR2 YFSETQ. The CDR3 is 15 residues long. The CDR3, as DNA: TGCGCCAGCAGCTTGGTGGGACAGGACAATCAGCCCCAGCATTTT. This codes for CASSLVGQDNQPQHF.

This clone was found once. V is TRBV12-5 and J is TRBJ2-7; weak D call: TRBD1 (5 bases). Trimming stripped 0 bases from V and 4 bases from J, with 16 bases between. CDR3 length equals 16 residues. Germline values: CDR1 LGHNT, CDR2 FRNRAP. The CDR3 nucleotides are TGTGCTAGTGGTTTGGTATTGACAGAGTTGGATTACGAGCAGTACTTC. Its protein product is CASGLVLTELDYEQYF. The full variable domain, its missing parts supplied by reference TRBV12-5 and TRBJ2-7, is DARVTQTPRHKVTEMGQEVTMRCQPILGHNTVFWYRQTMMQGLELLAYFRNRAPLDDSGMPKDRFSAEMPDATLATLKIQPSEPRDSAVYFCASGLVLTELDYEQYFGPGTRLTVT.

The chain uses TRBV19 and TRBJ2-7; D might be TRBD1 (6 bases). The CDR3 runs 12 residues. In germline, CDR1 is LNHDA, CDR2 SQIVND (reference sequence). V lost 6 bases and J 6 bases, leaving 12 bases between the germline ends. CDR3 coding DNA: TGTGCCAGTAGCTCCAGGGGAAGCGAGCAGTACTTC. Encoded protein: CASSSRGSEQYF.

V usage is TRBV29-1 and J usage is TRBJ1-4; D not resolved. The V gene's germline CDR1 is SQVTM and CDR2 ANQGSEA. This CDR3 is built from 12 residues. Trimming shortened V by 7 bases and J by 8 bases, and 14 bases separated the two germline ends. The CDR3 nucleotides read TGCAGCGGAATGAGTTCTTGGGAAAAACTGTTTTTT. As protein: CSGMSSWEKLFF.